These T cell receptor beta chains were read from a single sample in a study of T cells in Graves' hyperthyroidism and ophthalmopathy. Each CDR3 protein is one row after TCRdb ran MiXCR on the multiplex PCR reads. The sample holds 540,000 or so distinct CDR3 sequences; 40% to 55% are singletons and the top ten take 15% to 20%. The sample taken for sequencing was peripheral blood or thyroid tissue (not recorded which). The source is an adult woman with Graves' disease, either hyperthyroidism or ophthalmopathy (not recorded which). CDR3s include the opening cysteine and the closing phenylalanine or tryptophan.

V,CDR3
TRBV7-3,CASSLIASGNNEQFF
TRBV7-9,CASSLTGYGYTF
TRBV12-3/TRBV12-4,CASSFGPERVTQYF
TRBV6-5,CASSWGGDSPSAGYTF
TRBV5-1,CASSLVQSHEQYF
TRBV7-8,CASNHATGGGYTF
TRBV14,CASSLFKTSSEAFF
TRBV7-6,CASSLGGSTSYEQYF
TRBV24-1,CATQRDSGTGELFF
TRBV25-1,CASRREWTGELFF
TRBV2,CASKRGRDSYNSPLHF
TRBV29-1,CSSQSRDEQYF
TRBV20-1,CSARIPLAGDYEQYF
TRBV7-2,CASSLVAGVDSPLHF
TRBV19,CASSRLVSYEQYF
TRBV7-2,CASSLSLALPSANYGYTF
TRBV7-3,CASSEQIHSGANVLTF
TRBV20-1,CSANSGANNSPLHF